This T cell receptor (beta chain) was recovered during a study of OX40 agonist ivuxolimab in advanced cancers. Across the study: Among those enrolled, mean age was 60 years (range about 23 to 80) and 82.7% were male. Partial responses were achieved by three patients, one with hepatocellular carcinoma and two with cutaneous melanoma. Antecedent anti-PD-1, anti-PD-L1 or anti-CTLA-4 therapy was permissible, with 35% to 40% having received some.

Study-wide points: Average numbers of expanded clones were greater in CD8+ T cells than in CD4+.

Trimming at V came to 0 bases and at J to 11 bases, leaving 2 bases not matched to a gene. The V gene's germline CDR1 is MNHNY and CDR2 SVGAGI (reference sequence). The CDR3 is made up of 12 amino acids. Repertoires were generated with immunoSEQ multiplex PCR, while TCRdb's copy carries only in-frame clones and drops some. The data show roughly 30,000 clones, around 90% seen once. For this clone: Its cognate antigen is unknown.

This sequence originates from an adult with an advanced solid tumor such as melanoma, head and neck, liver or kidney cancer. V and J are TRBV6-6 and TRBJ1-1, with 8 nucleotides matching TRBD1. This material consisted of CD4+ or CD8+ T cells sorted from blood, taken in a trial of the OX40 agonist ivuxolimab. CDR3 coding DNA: TGTGCCAGCAGTTACTCGACAGGGGAGGCTTTCTTT. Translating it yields CASSYSTGEAFF.